This T cell receptor (beta chain) originates from a study of CD8 T cells in ankylosing spondylitis. Whole-study results and caveats: Reactive arthritis synovial fluid and blood were previously reported to contain some motif variants. From matched ankylosing spondylitis synovial fluid, disease-linked clones were reportedly recovered at significantly enriched levels. CD8+ by phenotype, disease-linked clones were relatively rare in peripheral blood. A TCR beta motif made of several highly homologous variants seemed typical of ankylosing spondylitis blood.

This clonotype was observed many times. The target antigen is unknown. Libraries of TCR beta came from quantitative 5'-RACE with molecular barcodes. TCRdb reanalysed the 5' RACE reads using MiXCR and keeps one entry per CDR3 protein. This table holds approximately 520,000 distinct CDR3 sequences, roughly 5% found once. Germline V gives CDR1 MDHEN, CDR2 SYDVKM. The CDR3 sequence is 17 residues long. The V gene lost 8 bases and the J gene lost 0 bases, with 20 bases spanning the gap. Material for sequencing was blood, either unsorted or a sorted T cell fraction (not recorded which). The rearrangement joins TRBV28 to TRBJ1-3; perhaps TRBD1 as D (6 bases). The TCR originated in a male donor with ankylosing spondylitis. CDR3 region: CASLPTGTPTSGNTIYF. The CDR3 coding sequence is TGTGCCAGCCTGCCGACCGGGACACCCACCTCTGGAAACACCATATATTTT.